This entry lists 9 T cell receptor beta chains sequenced from one sample in a study of identical twins. TCRdb recomputed calls from the 5' RACE reads with MiXCR, one row per CDR3 protein. The table has 350,000 to 500,000 distinct CDR3 sequences, around 20% seen once. Specimen: naive T cells sorted from blood. These receptors originate from a man aged 45 to 65 in good health.

The table lists this clonotype with many counts. The rearrangement joins TRBV7-9 to TRBJ1-2, with 7 nucleotides matching TRBD1. Unmatched junction bases numbered 7, after V lost 5 bases and J lost 4 bases. Looked up from germline, CDR1 is SEHNR and CDR2 is FQNEAQ (reference sequence). The CDR3 length is 14 residues. The CDR3 loop reads CASSLTGEGYGYTF. The CDR3 nucleotides are TGTGCCAGCAGCCTCACAGGGGAGGGCTATGGCTACACCTTC. The full variable domain, completed using reference TRBV7-9 and TRBJ1-2, is DTGVSQNPRHKITKRGQNVTFRCDPISEHNRLYWYRQTLGQGPEFLTYFQNEAQLEKSRLLSDRFSAERPKGSFSTLEIQRTEQGDSAMYLCASSLTGEGYGYTFGSGTRLTVV.

This clonotype was observed a handful of times. The genes are TRBV10-3 and TRBJ2-3; 10 bases map to TRBD1. V dropped 10 bases and J dropped 4; count of bases not matched to a gene: 5. The germline V gene encodes CDR1 ENHRY and CDR2 SYGVKD. The CDR3 covers 13 residues. CDR3 nucleotide sequence: TGTGCCACGAGGGACAGGGGACCAGATACGCAGTATTTT. Amino acid sequence: CATRDRGPDTQYF.

This clonotype was seen many times. The CDR3 DNA reads TGTGCCAGCAGCTTAGGACAGGGAGGATATATGCGCAATCAGCCCCAGCATTTT. Its translation is CASSLGQGGYMRNQPQHF. The V and J genes are TRBV11-2 and TRBJ1-5; 7 bases align to TRBD1. The CDR3 has 18 amino acids. Looked up from germline, CDR1 is SGHAT and CDR2 is FQNNGV. The trim removed 1 base at V and 2 bases at J, leaving 11 bases unmatched.

This clonotype was recorded at least ten times. The genes are TRBV7-2 and TRBJ1-3; D gene ambiguous. Germline V gene data show CDR1 as SGHTA and CDR2 as FQGNSA. Trimming removed 1 base from V and 4 bases from J, with 14 bases in between. The CDR3 contains 16 residues. CDR3 loop: CASSLGPHRSGNTIYF. CDR3 sequence (DNA): TGTGCCAGCAGCTTAGGTCCCCATCGGTCCGGAAACACCATATATTTT.

This clonotype was detected a few times. The chain joins TRBV20-1 to TRBJ2-1; 7 nucleotides align to TRBD2. V dropped 3 bases and J dropped 7; count of bases not matched to a gene: 6. This CDR3 has 13 residues. Germline values: CDR1 DFQATT, CDR2 SNEGSKA (reference sequence). DNA for the CDR3: TGCAGTGCTAGCCCCAATAGCGGGAATGAGCAGTTCTTC. Amino acids: CSASPNSGNEQFF.

The rearrangement links TRBV15 to TRBJ2-5; TRBD1 agrees at 10 bases. Germline-derived CDR1 and CDR2 are LNHNV and YYDKDF (reference sequence). Trimming took 0 bases from V and 7 from J; bases not matched to a gene: 5. CDR3 length: 15 amino acids. The CDR3 DNA reads TGTGCCACCAGCAGAGATCGGACAGGGGGGGTGACCCAGTACTTC. The encoded protein is CATSRDRTGGVTQYF.

V usage is TRBV6-1 and J usage is TRBJ2-2, with D possibly called TRBD1 or TRBD2 (6 bases each). This CDR3 contains 16 residues. Germline V CDR1 and CDR2: MNHNS, SASEGT. The ends were cut back, 5 bases at V and 7 bases at J, with 20 bases in the middle. CDR3 nucleotides: TGTGCCAGCAGTCCACACACGGGGGCGACTGTCGGGGAGCTGTTTTTT. Its protein product is CASSPHTGATVGELFF.

In this sample, this clonotype turned up many times. This rearrangement joins TRBV9 to TRBJ2-3, with 9 bases fitting TRBD2. The V gene's germline CDR1 is SGDLS and CDR2 YYNGEE. This CDR3 has 16 residues. With 0 bases clipped from V and 1 base from J, the junction kept 3 bases outside the gene matches. The DNA for the CDR3 is TGTGCCAGCAGCGTAGGCGGGGGGGCTGGCACAGATACGCAGTATTTT. Protein product: CASSVGGGAGTDTQYF.

This chain uses TRBV27 with TRBJ1-4, with unresolved D. The CDR3 runs to 14 residues. With 6 bases removed from V and 0 bases from J, the gap between germline ends came to 8 bases. Germline V gene sequence: CDR1 MNHEY, CDR2 SMNVEV (reference sequence). The CDR3 DNA reads as TGTGCCAGCAGAAGGGATGCAACTAATGAAAAACTGTTTTTT. This sequence encodes CASRRDATNEKLFF.